What follows are 26 T cell receptor beta chains derived from one specimen sequenced in a study of blood T cell repertoires in COVID-19. The data were produced by immunoSEQ multiplex PCR, yet TCRdb's version contains in-frame clones alone and is incomplete. The sample records approximately 360,000 clones, over 80% being singletons. The sequenced material came from PBMCs or T cells enriched from blood (not recorded which). The origin of the receptors is a woman aged 50 to 60 who had recovered from COVID-19.

This clone was seen only once. This chain joins TRBV19 and TRBJ1-2; unclear D gene. V lost 0 bases, J lost 5 bases, and 4 bases lay in between. The CDR3 extends over 12 amino acids. Germline V gene sequence: CDR1 LNHDA, CDR2 SQIVND (reference sequence). CDR3 DNA sequence: TGTGCCAGTAGTATAGATCTATATGGCTACACCTTC. Protein: CASSIDLYGYTF.

The chain combines TRBV11-2 with TRBJ1-2; D remains unclear. CDR3 length: 14 residues. The V gene's germline CDR1 is SGHAT and CDR2 FQNNGV. Trimming shortened V by 5 bases and J by 7 bases, and 17 bases separated the two germline ends. The CDR3 bases are TGTGCCAGCAGCCAGCGGGCCTCCTCCGGTGGCTACACCTTC. Its translation is CASSQRASSGGYTF.

As for this clone: One end of the junction is discordant with germline, which a read error may explain. The chain recombines TRBV7-9 with TRBJ1-4; D perhaps matches TRBD1 (5 bases). Looked up from germline, CDR1 is SEHNR and CDR2 is FQNEAQ (reference sequence). The CDR3 spans 14 residues. In DNA form, the CDR3 reads TGTGCCAGCAGCCTAAGGGACTCTAACGAAAAACTGTTTTTT. It translates to CASSLRDSNEKLFF. Together with reference TRBV7-9 and TRBJ1-4, the CDR3 gives the full variable domain: DTGVSQNPRHKITKRGQNVTFRCDPISEHNRLYWYRQTLGQGPEFLTYFQNEAQLEKSRLLSDRFSAERPKGSFSTLEIQRTEQGDSAMYLCASSLRDSNEKLFFGSGTQLSVL.

The rearrangement uses TRBV6-1 and TRBJ1-4, with 7 bases lining up with TRBD1. CDR1 is MNHNS, CDR2 SASEGT, per germline. The junction had 8 bases not matched to a gene; V was cut back by 2 bases and J by 8 bases. The CDR3 is made up of 15 amino acids. The CDR3: CASSESGRGGEKLFF. For the CDR3, the DNA is TGTGCCAGCAGTGAAAGTGGAAGAGGGGGCGAAAAACTGTTTTTT.

The chain combines TRBV6-5 with TRBJ1-1; TRBD1 matches at 7 bases. This CDR3 contains 15 residues. V trimming: 6 bases; J trimming: 11 bases; junction bases outside the gene matches: 18. Germline values: CDR1 MNHEY, CDR2 SVGAGI. CDR3 amino acids: CASSPLDRRELWAFF. DNA of the CDR3: TGTGCCAGCAGCCCCTTGGACAGGAGGGAACTCTGGGCTTTCTTT.

The chain carries TRBV9 and TRBJ2-7; TRBD1 is a possible D gene (5 bases). CDR1 SGDLS and CDR2 YYNGEE come from the germline V gene. Trimming removed 3 bases at V and 2 bases at J, with 15 bases between. CDR3 length: 15 residues. This CDR3 is CASSARGSQAYEQYF. CDR3 DNA: TGTGCCAGCAGCGCAAGGGGCTCCCAAGCCTACGAGCAGTACTTC.

This clone was seen only a few times. This chain uses TRBV30 with TRBJ1-3, with TRBD1 as a possible D gene (5 bases). Germline lookup yields CDR1 GTSNPN and CDR2 SVGIG (reference sequence). This CDR3 is built from 14 residues. Trimming took off 1 base at V and 3 bases at J, with 10 bases between the two ends. CDR3 bases: TGTGCCTGGAGTGGTTCTAGGGGTGGAAACACCATATATTTT. This translates into CAWSGSRGGNTIYF.

The chain links TRBV27 to TRBJ1-2; TRBD1 is a possible D gene (6 bases). The V gene's germline CDR1 is MNHEY and CDR2 SMNVEV (reference sequence). V was clipped by 2 bases and J by 6 bases, with 10 bases between them. This CDR3 comprises 13 residues. The CDR3, as DNA: TGTGCCAGCAGTTTAAACAGGGTTGATGGCTACACCTTC. Translation gives CASSLNRVDGYTF.

The chain recombines TRBV5-6 with TRBJ2-1; tentatively, D is TRBD2 (5 bases). CDR3 length equals 14 residues. V was trimmed by 6 bases and J by 4 bases, leaving 14 bases between them. The germline CDR1 and CDR2 sequences are SGHDT and YYEEEE. CDR3 amino acids: CASIPGNFYNEQFF. CDR3 sequence (DNA): TGTGCCAGCATCCCCGGGAACTTTTACAATGAGCAGTTCTTC.

V gene TRBV6-5 combines with J gene TRBJ2-3; 7 bases agree with TRBD2. This CDR3 region has 13 residues. From germline, CDR1 is MNHEY and CDR2 SVGAGI. V lost 4 bases to trimming and J lost 3 bases; unmatched junction nucleotides: 1. CDR3 sequence: CASSSRGTDTQYF. The CDR3 DNA sequence: TGTGCCAGCAGTTCGCGGGGGACAGATACGCAGTATTTT.

The chain links TRBV3-1 (or the pseudogene TRBV3-2) to TRBJ2-2; 10 bases agree with TRBD2. The V segment lost 5 bases and the J segment 6 bases; nucleotides outside the gene matches: 6. CDR1 and CDR2 (germline): LGHDT, YNNKEL (reference sequence). The CDR3 has 15 residues. The CDR3 protein is CASSSYSGGAGELFF. Here the CDR3 DNA reads TGTGCCAGCAGCTCCTACAGCGGGGGGGCCGGGGAGCTGTTTTTT.

The rearrangement uses TRBV18 and TRBJ1-3; D gene ambiguous. Trimming left V 6 bases short and J 2 bases short, with 11 bases between. Per the germline V gene, CDR1 is KGHSH and CDR2 is LQKENI. This CDR3 comprises 14 residues. The CDR3 DNA is TGTGCCAGCTCCCCCGAACGAGCTGGAAACACCATATATTTT. Translation gives CASSPERAGNTIYF. Together with reference TRBV18 and TRBJ1-3, the CDR3 gives the full variable domain: NAGVMQNPRHLVRRRGQEARLRCSPMKGHSHVYWYRQLPEEGLKFMVYLQKENIIDESGMPKERFSAEFPKEGPSILRIQQVVRGDSAAYFCASSPERAGNTIYFGEGSWLTVV.

This clone was picked up a small number of times. CDR3 coding DNA: TGTGCCAGCAGTGTTTCGAGCGGGAGCTATTCGAACGAGCAGTACTTC. This sequence encodes CASSVSSGSYSNEQYF. The chain couples TRBV9 to TRBJ2-7; TRBD2 aligns across 8 bases. J lost 5 bases, V lost 5 bases, and 15 bases had no gene match. Germline CDR1 and CDR2: SGDLS and YYNGEE. This CDR3 region has 16 residues.

The J gene is TRBJ2-5, the V gene TRBV19; D is uncertain. This CDR3 region has 13 residues. CDR1 and CDR2 (germline): LNHDA, SQIVND (reference sequence). V shed 5 bases and J shed 5 bases, with 12 bases lying between them. The CDR3 region is CASSSMGWETQYF. CDR3 nucleotide sequence: TGTGCCAGTAGTTCCATGGGCTGGGAGACCCAGTACTTC.

The chain employs TRBV18 and TRBJ1-3, with D possibly TRBD1 on 6 matching bases. The germline gives CDR1 KGHSH, CDR2 LQKENI. The CDR3 consists of 15 residues. Deletions cut 5 bases from V and 4 bases from J, with 15 bases between. The CDR3 sequence: CASSAVQGTGNTIYF. CDR3 nucleotides: TGTGCCAGCTCAGCAGTTCAGGGGACAGGAAACACCATATATTTT.

The chain is built from TRBV5-1 and TRBJ2-1, with 11 bases matching TRBD2. The CDR3 has 17 residues. The germline V gene encodes CDR1 SGHRS and CDR2 YFSETQ. V trimming: 0 bases; J trimming: 4 bases; junction bases outside the gene matches: 6. CDR3 coding DNA: TGCGCCAGCAGCTTGGCCGGGCTAGCGGGAGGATACAATGAGCAGTTCTTC. Its translation: CASSLAGLAGGYNEQFF.

Only one count was recorded for this clone. The chain combines TRBV5-1 with TRBJ1-6; 8 bases are a match to TRBD1. Germline V gene lookup returns CDR1 SGHRS and CDR2 YFSETQ. This CDR3 spans 15 amino acids. Trimming cost V 0 bases and J 8 bases; bases outside gene matches: 4. CDR3 bases: TGCGCCAGCAGCTTGGCTGGGACAGGAGATTCACCCCTCCACTTT. It encodes CASSLAGTGDSPLHF.

The CDR3 here is CASSPGGRSSPLHF. The CDR3 region has the DNA TGTGCCAGCTCACCCGGGGGGCGAAGTTCACCCCTCCACTTT. V usage is TRBV18 and J usage is TRBJ1-6, with TRBD1 as a possible D gene (6 bases). The CDR3 sequence is 14 residues long. Between the trimmed V and J ends, which lost 3 bases and 9 bases, there was a span of 12 bases. Germline V gene sequence: CDR1 KGHSH, CDR2 LQKENI.

This clone has a single count. The chain joins TRBV2 to TRBJ1-4; D gene ambiguous. Germline CDR1 and CDR2: SNHLY and FYNNEI. V was pared by 6 bases and J by 7 bases, with 12 bases between. The length of the CDR3 is 13 residues. The CDR3 bases are TGTGCCAGCAGATTCCGAGTCGGTGAAAAACTGTTTTTT. Protein sequence: CASRFRVGEKLFF.

V is TRBV7-6 and J is TRBJ1-6, with D unclear. The germline gives CDR1 SGHVS, CDR2 FNYEAQ. The CDR3 loop spans 16 amino acids. The V and J ends lost 2 bases and 7 bases respectively, with 15 bases between them. Written as DNA, the CDR3 is TGTGCCAGCAGCTTATCGATCTGGGAGCCGAATTCACCCCTCCACTTT. Its protein product is CASSLSIWEPNSPLHF.

The chain links TRBV7-8 to TRBJ2-7, with 9 bases identical to TRBD1. The CDR3 extends over 15 amino acids. Germline CDR1 and CDR2: SGHVS and FQNEAQ. Trimming at V came to 6 bases and at J to 7 bases, leaving 13 bases not matched to a gene. Here the CDR3 DNA reads TGTGCCAGCAGACCTCAGGGACAGGGCCTGGGGGAGCAGTACTTC. Its protein product is CASRPQGQGLGEQYF. Together with reference TRBV7-8 and TRBJ2-7, the CDR3 gives the full variable domain: GAGVSQSPRYKVAKRGQDVALRCDPISGHVSLFWYQQALGQGPEFLTYFQNEAQLDKSGLPSDRFFAERPEGSVSTLKIQRTQQEDSAVYLCASRPQGQGLGEQYFGPGTRLTVT.

V is TRBV29-1 and J is TRBJ2-1; 7 bases line up with TRBD2. The CDR3 has 22 amino acids. Germline trimming cut 3 bases from V and 6 bases from J; bases unmatched to any gene: 32. Germline V lookup: CDR1 SQVTM, CDR2 ANQGSEA. The CDR3 sequence is CSVEVGGWRIGHQRYPGNEQFF. Written as DNA, the CDR3 is TGCAGCGTTGAGGTGGGGGGGTGGCGTATCGGACACCAGCGGTACCCGGGCAATGAGCAGTTCTTC.

This rearrangement joins TRBV19 to TRBJ1-2, with D hard to call. The CDR3 has 12 residues. Trimming left V 3 bases short and J 6 bases short, with 8 bases between. Germline assignment: CDR1 LNHDA and CDR2 SQIVND (reference sequence). The CDR3 DNA is TGTGCCAGTAGTATCAACTCTCATGGCTACACCTTC. It yields the protein CASSINSHGYTF.

The V call is TRBV30, the J call TRBJ2-5; perhaps TRBD2 as D (5 bases). Trimming pared 3 bases from V and 12 bases from J, leaving 14 bases between. Germline V lookup: CDR1 GTSNPN, CDR2 SVGIG (reference sequence). This CDR3 comprises 11 residues. CDR3 protein: CAWSLAGHKYF. As DNA, the CDR3 is TGTGCCTGGAGCCTAGCCGGCCACAAGTACTTC.

The V gene is TRBV5-1, the J gene TRBJ2-3; 10 nucleotides align to TRBD2. Germline V gene sequence: CDR1 SGHRS, CDR2 YFSETQ. V was clipped by 0 bases and J by 4 bases; unmatched bases: 11. This CDR3 has 18 residues. This chain's CDR3 is CASSLAMIGLAVPDTQYF. The CDR3 DNA is TGCGCCAGCAGCTTGGCCATGATTGGACTAGCGGTTCCAGATACGCAGTATTTT.

The genes are TRBV5-1 and TRBJ2-7; a weak D match, TRBD2 (6 bases). Germline V lookup: CDR1 SGHRS, CDR2 YFSETQ. The CDR3 spans 15 residues. The ends were cut back, 4 bases at V and 6 bases at J, with 20 bases in the middle. The CDR3 DNA reads TGCGCCAGCAGCCCAGGTGCGGGGAGAACTCTCGAGCAGTACTTC. It codes for CASSPGAGRTLEQYF.